This T cell receptor (beta chain) was captured in a study of cytomegalovirus exposure and HLA in healthy donors. Vbeta (60) and Jbeta (13) primers were used in the PCR. Original processing methods: The count from a later analysis was about 80 million unique TCR beta chains, around 10 million of them shared. The repertoire was sequenced with immunoSEQ multiplex PCR; TCRdb's copy has only in-frame clones and lacks some. D and trimming were read from the DNA, whereas the V and J calls and clone size are those reported in that table. The repertoire consists of around 170,000 clones, with approximately 79% occurring once and the leading ten covering 6.3%. On this clone itself: No antigen is known for it.

Study-wide results and limits: Researchers counted roughly 150 TCR beta chains as cytomegalovirus-associated.

Germline V gives CDR1 GTSNPN, CDR2 SVGIG (reference sequence). This CDR3 has 15 amino acids. Trimming removed 0 bases from V and 2 bases from J; junction bases left unmatched: 2. The V gene is TRBV30, the J gene TRBJ2-5; 11 bases match TRBD1. The sequence derives from a man aged 40-55 years in good health and CMV-seropositive. The specimen sequenced was PBMCs. CDR3 in amino acids: CAWSVGDRGQETQYF. The CDR3 coding sequence is TGTGCCTGGAGTGTTGGGGACAGGGGGCAAGAGACCCAGTACTTC.